The entry below describes one TCR beta chain. What this receptor recognizes is not known. Per-base quality was not reported, and no clone a single base away is much larger than it. The sample is drawn from a study of T cell repertoires in cytomegalovirus infection (dated by TCRdb to the late 2010s). Background for the entire study: Recently identified HLA-C-restricted CMV epitopes, whose presentation resists viral immunomodulation, were targeted by peptide stimulations together with well-studied HLA-B-restricted epitopes. The HLA type of each donor mattered for the analysis, because public TCR beta signatures pointed to carriage of CMV infection along with the matching HLA type. Beyond this particular receptor, the publication reports: Cumulative frequency of public TCR beta family members discriminated carriers of CMV infection plus the relevant HLA type in this cohort and an independent approximately 350-donor cohort. The ex vivo response was dominated by HLA-C-restricted CMV-specific TCR beta clonotypes, and the single most frequent clonotype in two of eight donors was supplied by these HLA-C-restricted clonotypes.

TCRdb lists the instrument as Illumina HiSeq 1500. TCRdb's own reprocessing of the public reads used fastp at Q25 and MiXCR and kept productive beta chains. Entries that share a CDR3 protein sequence are merged under the most common genes and DNA. This sample lists about 920,000 distinct CDR3 sequences; around 32% were detected once. The top ten clonotypes cover over 12% of the sample. The junction carries 18 bases between V and J, which are trimmed by 4 bases and 5 bases respectively. The germline V gene provides CDR1 KGHSH and CDR2 LQKENI. The CDR3 numbers 16 residues from cysteine through phenylalanine. The retained sequence is limited to the CDR3, 48 bases, with the frame set at the first base. The label giving this sample's treatment or condition can be read as: in vitro stimulation with specific CMV peptide epitopes to enrich CMV-specific T cells.

The starting material was cultured CD8+ T cells from PBMCs, obtained from culture after CMV antigen stimulation. Here the chain combines TRBV18 and TRBJ1-5; possibly the D gene is TRBD1, per 5 matching bases. The receptor comes from a human donor in good health (CMV status not recorded). Some clones in this sample may be carry-over from other donors' samples. The CDR3 sequence is CASSLTGRQWDQPQHF. The DNA sequence reads TGTGCCAGCTCACTTACGGGGCGGCAATGGGATCAGCCCCAGCATTTT.